This T cell receptor beta chain was sequenced for a study of blood T cell repertoires in COVID-19. The overall study: Sources were T cells, B-cell-depleted T cells, or PBMCs; the material itself was cDNA or gDNA.

Data came from immunoSEQ multiplex PCR; TCRdb stores just in-frame clones and leaves some out. This sample carries about 200,000 clones, more than 75% of them seen once, and the ten largest clones take 5.6%. V dropped 3 bases and J dropped 2 bases, with 11 bases sitting between them. The CDR3 is 15 amino acids. Germline V lookup: CDR1 MGHRA, CDR2 YSYEKL. The gene calls are TRBV4-1 and TRBJ1-5; D not certain. The TCR was taken from a man aged 35 to 55 with acute COVID-19. The sequencing input was PBMCs or T cells enriched from blood (not recorded which). In DNA, the CDR3 is TGCGCCAGCAGCCAGGCCGGGAATGGCAATCAGCCCCAGCATTTT. Amino acid sequence: CASSQAGNGNQPQHF.